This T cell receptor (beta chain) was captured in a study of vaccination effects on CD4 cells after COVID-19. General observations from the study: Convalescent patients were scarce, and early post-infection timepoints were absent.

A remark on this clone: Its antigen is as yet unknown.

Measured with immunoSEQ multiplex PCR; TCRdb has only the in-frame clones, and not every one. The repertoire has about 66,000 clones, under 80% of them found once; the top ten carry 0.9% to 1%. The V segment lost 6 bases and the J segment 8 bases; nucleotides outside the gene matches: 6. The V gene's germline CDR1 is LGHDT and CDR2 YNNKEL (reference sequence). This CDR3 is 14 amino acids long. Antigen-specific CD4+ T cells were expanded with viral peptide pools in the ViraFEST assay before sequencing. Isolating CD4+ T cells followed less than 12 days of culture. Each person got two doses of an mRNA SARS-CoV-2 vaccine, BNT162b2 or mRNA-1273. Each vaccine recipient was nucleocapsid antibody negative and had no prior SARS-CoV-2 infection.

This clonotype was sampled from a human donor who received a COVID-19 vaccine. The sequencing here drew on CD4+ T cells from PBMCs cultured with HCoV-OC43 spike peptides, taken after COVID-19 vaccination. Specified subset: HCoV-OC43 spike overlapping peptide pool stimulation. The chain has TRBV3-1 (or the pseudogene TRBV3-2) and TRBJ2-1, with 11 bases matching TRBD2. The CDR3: CASSYSGGAYEQFF. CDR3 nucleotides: TGTGCCAGCAGTTATAGCGGGGGGGCGTATGAGCAGTTCTTC.